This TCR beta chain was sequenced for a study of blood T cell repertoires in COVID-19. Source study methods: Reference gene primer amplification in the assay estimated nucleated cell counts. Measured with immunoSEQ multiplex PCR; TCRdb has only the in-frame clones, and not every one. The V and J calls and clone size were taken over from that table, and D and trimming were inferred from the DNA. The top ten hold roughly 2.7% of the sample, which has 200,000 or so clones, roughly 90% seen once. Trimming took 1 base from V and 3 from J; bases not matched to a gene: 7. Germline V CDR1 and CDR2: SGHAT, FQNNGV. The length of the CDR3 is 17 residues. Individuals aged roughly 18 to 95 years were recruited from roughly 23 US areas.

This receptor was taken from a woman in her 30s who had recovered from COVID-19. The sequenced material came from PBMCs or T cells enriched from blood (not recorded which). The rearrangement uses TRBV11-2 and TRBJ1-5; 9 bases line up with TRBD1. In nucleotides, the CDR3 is TGTGCCAGCAGCTTAGCCGGGAGGACAGGGGCCAATCAGCCCCAGCATTTT. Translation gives CASSLAGRTGANQPQHF.